The 26 T cell receptor beta chains below all came from one sample that was sequenced in a study of shared T cell receptors in the human thymus. Clones were read by immunoSEQ multiplex PCR, and TCRdb kept only the in-frame ones, dropping some. This sample yields fewer than 700,000 clones, of which 88% are seen a single time; approximately 0.011% belongs to the top ten. These data were also reused for a study on human thymus T cells.

Sequencing input: thymocytes. All receptors derive from a boy younger than two with a congenital heart defect.

The chain combines TRBV6-1 with TRBJ1-5; tentatively, D is TRBD1 (6 bases). V lost 2 bases and J 8 bases, leaving 16 bases between the germline ends. CDR3 size: 15 residues. The germline V gene encodes CDR1 MNHNS and CDR2 SASEGT. The CDR3 DNA is TGTGCCAGCAGTGAAACACAGGGAATACTAGAGCCCCAGCATTTT. It codes for CASSETQGILEPQHF.

The chain carries TRBV25-1 and TRBJ2-7; possibly TRBD1 for D (6 bases). CDR1 and CDR2 (germline): MGHDK, SYGVNS. The CDR3 totals 12 residues. V was trimmed by 6 bases and J by 3 bases, leaving 9 bases between them. In DNA, the CDR3 is TGTGCCAGCAGGTTGGACAGCTACGAGCAGTACTTC. Translation: CASRLDSYEQYF.

The V gene is TRBV7-4, the J gene TRBJ2-6; tentatively, D is TRBD2 (6 bases). V lost 5 bases and J lost 0, with 11 bases in between. The CDR3 consists of 16 residues. Germline lookup yields CDR1 SGHVT and CDR2 SQSDAQ. In nucleotides, the CDR3 is TGTGCCAGCAGCCCTCCCGGGAGCTCTGGGGCCAACGTCCTGACTTTC. This codes for CASSPPGSSGANVLTF.

The chain carries TRBV6-5 and TRBJ2-1; 9 bases agree with TRBD2. Germline-derived CDR1 and CDR2 are MNHEY and SVGAGI. CDR3 length: 15 amino acids. Trimming took 6 bases from V and 7 from J; bases not matched to a gene: 10. CDR3 coding DNA: TGTGCCAGCAGCCCACGGTGGCTAGCGGGAAATGAGCAGTTCTTC. The encoded protein is CASSPRWLAGNEQFF.

V gene TRBV4-1 combines with J gene TRBJ2-7; 7 bases agree with TRBD2. The junction had 10 bases not matched to a gene; V was cut back by 0 bases and J by 5 bases. Germline loops: CDR1 MGHRA, CDR2 YSYEKL. The CDR3 is made up of 16 amino acids. CDR3 nucleotides: TGCGCCAGCAGCCAAGATAGGACGGGAGGCCCTAACGAGCAGTACTTC. It encodes CASSQDRTGGPNEQYF.

The chain recombines TRBV28 with TRBJ2-5; TRBD2 matches 14 bases. The CDR3 runs 17 residues. The germline V gene has CDR1 MDHEN and CDR2 SYDVKM. V was clipped by 0 bases and J by 4 bases; unmatched bases: 4. CDR3 DNA: TGTGCCAGCAGTTTATGCCCGACTAGCGGGAGGGGAGAGACCCAGTACTTC. This translates into CASSLCPTSGRGETQYF.

V gene TRBV27 combines with J gene TRBJ1-5; the D gene is possibly TRBD1 (6 bases). CDR1 is MNHEY, CDR2 SMNVEV, per germline (reference sequence). The CDR3 consists of 16 residues. V was cut by 3 bases and J by 0 bases, with 12 bases left in between. The CDR3 protein is CASSLGSGVSNQPQHF. The DNA of the CDR3 is TGTGCCAGCAGTTTGGGGTCAGGGGTTAGCAATCAGCCCCAGCATTTT.

The V gene is TRBV6-1, the J gene TRBJ2-7; possibly TRBD1 for D (5 bases). The CDR3 is 14 amino acids. V was trimmed by 0 bases and J by 3 bases, leaving 9 bases between them. CDR1 and CDR2 from the germline V gene are MNHNS and SASEGT. The CDR3 loop is CASSEAHDSYEQYF. The CDR3 nucleotides read TGTGCCAGCAGTGAAGCCCACGACAGCTACGAGCAGTACTTC.

J is TRBJ1-5 and V is TRBV19; tentative D call: TRBD1 (6 bases). Trimming stripped 6 bases from V and 3 bases from J, with 9 bases between. Germline V gene data show CDR1 as LNHDA and CDR2 as SQIVND (reference sequence). This CDR3 comprises 13 residues. The CDR3: CASRRTDNQPQHF. CDR3 DNA: TGTGCCAGTAGGAGGACAGACAATCAGCCCCAGCATTTT.

This clone showed up just once. V gene TRBV6-1 combines with J gene TRBJ1-1, with 9 nucleotides matching TRBD1. The CDR3 extends over 13 amino acids. The germline gives CDR1 MNHNS, CDR2 SASEGT. J lost 10 bases, V lost 10 bases, and 13 bases had no gene match. The CDR3 DNA reads as TGTGCCATCCTGCGGACAGGGGCCCAAGGAGCTTTCTTT. This gives the protein CAILRTGAQGAFF.

The sample holds one count of this clone. The V gene is TRBV18, the J gene TRBJ1-1; weak D call: TRBD1 (6 bases). The ends were cut back, 0 bases at V and 2 bases at J, with 13 bases in the middle. Germline assignment: CDR1 KGHSH and CDR2 LQKENI. The CDR3 is made up of 16 amino acids. The CDR3 here is CASSPPTGTYNTEAFF. The CDR3 DNA follows: TGTGCCAGCTCACCACCAACCGGGACATACAACACTGAAGCTTTCTTT.

The chain links TRBV29-1 to TRBJ2-7; 9 bases map to TRBD1. The junction had 9 bases not matched to a gene; V was cut back by 6 bases and J by 6 bases. Germline V lookup: CDR1 SQVTM, CDR2 ANQGSEA. CDR3 size: 13 residues. The CDR3 sequence: CSVSGDRVFEQYF. DNA of the CDR3: TGCAGCGTCTCTGGGGACAGGGTTTTCGAGCAGTACTTC.

This chain joins TRBV5-1 and TRBJ2-3; weak D call: TRBD2 (6 bases). V shed 3 bases and J shed 2 bases, with 13 bases lying between them. The CDR3 contains 15 residues. Per germline, CDR1 SGHRS and CDR2 YFSETQ. The chain's CDR3 is CASSCRERSTDTQYF. Written as DNA, the CDR3 is TGCGCCAGCAGCTGCCGGGAGCGCTCCACAGATACGCAGTATTTT.

Here the CDR3 DNA reads TGTGCCAGCAGTGAATTCTTCCTCCTCCTCCGGGACAGGGGACAAAATGAAAAACTGTTTTTT. Translation gives CASSEFFLLLRDRGQNEKLFF. The V gene is TRBV2, the J gene TRBJ1-4, with TRBD1 matching 10 bases. The CDR3 spans 21 residues. The germline V gene encodes CDR1 SNHLY and CDR2 FYNNEI. V gave up 2 bases and J gave up 5 bases; unmatched junction bases: 20.

This clone was seen a single time. The rearrangement joins TRBV4-1 to TRBJ2-5, with 11 bases that match TRBD2. The CDR3 runs to 19 residues. The V segment lost 0 bases and the J segment 1 base; nucleotides outside the gene matches: 10. Germline CDR1 is MGHRA and CDR2 is YSYEKL. The CDR3 loop is CASSQDWWVAGGPQETQYF. The CDR3 DNA follows: TGCGCCAGCAGCCAAGATTGGTGGGTAGCGGGAGGGCCCCAAGAGACCCAGTACTTC.

The chain is built from TRBV27 and TRBJ1-2; D is possibly TRBD1 (6 bases). Germline V CDR1 and CDR2: MNHEY, SMNVEV (reference sequence). Between the trimmed V and J ends, which lost 6 bases and 0 bases, there was a span of 26 bases. The CDR3 runs 19 residues. The CDR3 here is CASSYLRGTGVEANYGYTF. The CDR3 DNA follows: TGTGCCAGCAGCTATTTAAGGGGGACGGGTGTGGAGGCTAACTATGGCTACACCTTC.

The V gene is TRBV27, the J gene TRBJ2-3, with 10 bases identical to TRBD1. CDR3 length equals 15 residues. With 2 bases clipped from V and 4 bases from J, the junction kept 3 bases outside the gene matches. The germline CDR1 and CDR2 sequences are MNHEY and SMNVEV (reference sequence). The DNA of the CDR3 is TGTGCCAGCAGTTTAAAGACAGGGGGCCCAGATACGCAGTATTTT. This encodes CASSLKTGGPDTQYF.

This chain uses TRBV5-6 with TRBJ2-1; 8 positions agree with TRBD2. V was clipped by 2 bases and J by 1 base; unmatched bases: 2. This CDR3 is 15 amino acids long. Germline-derived CDR1 and CDR2 are SGHDT and YYEEEE. In nucleotides, the CDR3 is TGTGCCAGCAGCTTTGGCGGGAGGTCCTACAATGAGCAGTTCTTC. Translating gives CASSFGGRSYNEQFF.

The count of this clone is one. This chain uses TRBV27 with TRBJ1-2; possibly TRBD1 for D (5 bases). This CDR3 is 17 amino acids long. CDR1 and CDR2 from the germline V gene are MNHEY and SMNVEV (reference sequence). V lost 0 bases to trimming and J lost 2 bases, with 16 bases between them. The CDR3 bases are TGTGCCAGCAGTTTATCCCGTACCGGGGGGGGGAACTATGGCTACACCTTC. Residues: CASSLSRTGGGNYGYTF.

This chain connects TRBV4-1 to TRBJ2-7, with 13 positions matching TRBD2. J lost 6 bases, V lost 1 base, and 6 bases had no gene match. This CDR3 region has 16 residues. Germline V gene sequence: CDR1 MGHRA, CDR2 YSYEKL. CDR3 DNA: TGCGCCAGCAGCCAAGGATCTGGGACTAGCGGGACCGAGCAGTACTTC. Its translation: CASSQGSGTSGTEQYF.

The chain recombines TRBV9 with TRBJ2-5; 7 bases align to TRBD1. CDR3 length: 15 amino acids. Trimming took 2 bases from V and 5 from J; bases not matched to a gene: 9. Germline assignment: CDR1 SGDLS and CDR2 YYNGEE. This chain's CDR3 is CASSVTGNKSETQYF. CDR3 nucleotides: TGTGCCAGCAGCGTGACAGGGAATAAGAGTGAGACCCAGTACTTC.

The chain links TRBV11-2 to TRBJ1-2; 7 bases match TRBD1. V shed 2 bases and J 6 bases; nucleotides not matched to a gene: 6. This CDR3 has 14 residues. Germline V gives CDR1 SGHAT, CDR2 FQNNGV. DNA for the CDR3: TGTGCCAGCAGCTTACCCGGACAGGCGGATGGCTACACCTTC. Translated, it gives CASSLPGQADGYTF.

This chain links TRBV27 with TRBJ2-1; TRBD2 aligns across 7 bases. Trimming at V came to 5 bases and at J to 6 bases, leaving 13 bases not matched to a gene. The CDR3 consists of 16 residues. From germline, CDR1 is MNHEY and CDR2 SMNVEV (reference sequence). The CDR3 DNA reads TGTGCCAGCAGTCCTCTTGCTAGCGGAACACTCAATGAGCAGTTCTTC. It codes for CASSPLASGTLNEQFF.

This clone has a single count. The chain employs TRBV5-4 and TRBJ2-2; unclear D gene. Trimming left V 0 bases short and J 0 bases short, with 9 bases between. CDR1 and CDR2 from the germline V gene are SGHNT and YYREEE (reference sequence). The CDR3 extends over 16 amino acids. The CDR3 DNA follows: TGTGCCAGCAGCTTGGCCGGTTTCGCGAACACCGGGGAGCTGTTTTTT. Protein product: CASSLAGFANTGELFF.

The chain is built from TRBV9 and TRBJ2-1, with TRBD1 as a possible D gene (6 bases). The V end was cut by 0 bases, the J end by 3 bases, with 19 bases between. Germline V CDR1 and CDR2: SGDLS, YYNGEE. This CDR3 spans 18 amino acids. The CDR3 sequence is CASSVGLTTGPHYNEQFF. The CDR3, as DNA: TGTGCCAGCAGCGTAGGTCTGACTACAGGGCCGCACTACAATGAGCAGTTCTTC.

The chain is built from TRBV5-6 and TRBJ2-3; TRBD1 agrees at 9 bases. Germline V lookup: CDR1 SGHDT, CDR2 YYEEEE. This CDR3 comprises 18 residues. With 1 base clipped from V and 4 bases from J, the junction kept 13 bases outside the gene matches. CDR3 residues: CASSLNGVRTGEADTQYF. The CDR3 nucleotides read TGTGCCAGCAGCTTGAATGGGGTAAGGACAGGGGAGGCAGATACGCAGTATTTT.